What follows are 31 T cell receptor beta chains derived from one specimen sequenced in a study of blood T cell repertoires in COVID-19. Using immunoSEQ multiplex PCR, the repertoire was profiled, and TCRdb retains in-frame clones only, with some absent. Of about 75,000 clones listed, approximately 90% are singletons. Sample: peripheral blood. These receptors originate from a human donor in a cohort sampled during active COVID-19.

The chain combines TRBV30 with TRBJ1-6; 9 nucleotides line up with TRBD1. Germline CDR1 GTSNPN, CDR2 SVGIG (reference sequence). The CDR3 totals 13 residues. The trim removed 5 bases at V and 12 bases at J, leaving 8 bases unmatched. CDR3 loop: CAWGGQGILPLHF. Written as DNA, the CDR3 is TGTGCCTGGGGGGGACAGGGTATTTTACCCCTCCACTTT.

This rearrangement joins TRBV3-1 (or the pseudogene TRBV3-2) to TRBJ2-7, with D possibly being TRBD1 (6 bases). The length of the CDR3 is 14 residues. V lost 0 bases and J lost 7, with 13 bases in between. Germline-derived CDR1 and CDR2 are LGHDT and YNNKEL (reference sequence). The CDR3 DNA is TGTGCCAGCAGCCAAGATACGCTCAGGGGAGAGCAGTACTTC. Translating it yields CASSQDTLRGEQYF.

This chain uses TRBV6-2 or TRBV6-3 with TRBJ2-3; D perhaps matches TRBD1 (5 bases). Germline V gene sequence: CDR1 MNHEY, CDR2 SVGEGT. V dropped 5 bases and J dropped 4 bases, with 10 bases sitting between them. The CDR3 is made up of 13 amino acids. In DNA form, the CDR3 reads TGTGCCAGCAGTCAAGGGGCCTCAGATACGCAGTATTTT. This sequence encodes CASSQGASDTQYF.

This clone was detected only once. The rearrangement links TRBV6-4 to TRBJ1-1; 9 nucleotides line up with TRBD1. This CDR3 is built from 14 residues. V shed 5 bases and J 3 bases; nucleotides not matched to a gene: 4. In germline, CDR1 is MRHNA, CDR2 SNTAGT. For the CDR3, the DNA is TGTGCCAGCAGTCCTCGGACAGGGGACACTGAAGCTTTCTTT. Protein: CASSPRTGDTEAFF.

J is TRBJ2-6 and V is TRBV5-1, with D tentatively TRBD1 (5 bases). The CDR3 is 16 residues long. CDR1 SGHRS and CDR2 YFSETQ come from the germline V gene. Trimming shortened V by 5 bases and J by 0 bases, and 12 bases separated the two germline ends. CDR3 residues: CASRGQGNSGANVLTF. The CDR3 region has the DNA TGCGCCAGCAGGGGGCAGGGCAACTCTGGGGCCAACGTCCTGACTTTC. Drawing the rest from reference TRBV5-1 and TRBJ2-6, the complete variable domain is KAGVTQTPRYLIKTRGQQVTLSCSPISGHRSVSWYQQTPGQGLQFLFEYFSETQRNKGNFPGRFSGRQFSNSRSEMNVSTLELGDSALYLCASRGQGNSGANVLTFGAGSRLTVL.

This chain joins TRBV7-8 and TRBJ2-5, with 7 bases that match TRBD1. The V and J ends lost 7 bases and 2 bases, in that order; junction bases with no gene match: 10. The CDR3 has 15 residues. Germline assignment: CDR1 SGHVS and CDR2 FQNEAQ. CDR3 region: CASTGHQGVQETQYF. CDR3 sequence (DNA): TGTGCCAGCACCGGTCACCAGGGGGTTCAAGAGACCCAGTACTTC.

The chain combines TRBV28 with TRBJ2-3, with a possible D match to TRBD2 (5 bases). Germline V gene lookup returns CDR1 MDHEN and CDR2 SYDVKM. The V gene lost 0 bases and the J gene lost 6 bases, with 16 bases spanning the gap. There are 16 residues in the CDR3. The CDR3 spells CASSLWQASQRDTQYF. CDR3 bases: TGTGCCAGCAGTTTATGGCAGGCCTCCCAGCGGGATACGCAGTATTTT.

V usage is TRBV2 and J usage is TRBJ2-3; the D gene is possibly TRBD1 (8 bases). Per germline, CDR1 SNHLY and CDR2 FYNNEI. The CDR3 is made up of 13 amino acids. Trimming left V 5 bases short and J 10 bases short, with 16 bases between. The CDR3, as DNA: TGTGCCAGCAGTAACCACAGGGGGGGTGCGCAGTATTTT. Protein sequence: CASSNHRGGAQYF.

The CDR3 region has the DNA TGTGCCAGCAGTTTCCCTAGCGGGAAAAACATTCAGTACTTC. Its protein product is CASSFPSGKNIQYF. The chain combines TRBV28 with TRBJ2-4, with TRBD2 identical over 8 bases. Germline CDR1 reads MDHEN; CDR2 reads SYDVKM. Unmatched junction bases numbered 2, after V lost 3 bases and J lost 4 bases. The CDR3 sequence is 14 residues long.

In the case of this clone: Other DNA variants within this sample encode the same CDR3. V is TRBV3-1 (or the pseudogene TRBV3-2) and J is TRBJ2-7; D unresolved. Germline values: CDR1 LGHDT, CDR2 YNNKEL (reference sequence). The length of the CDR3 is 11 residues. The ends were cut back, 4 bases at V and 7 bases at J, with 8 bases in the middle. CDR3 sequence reads: CASSRAREQYF. The DNA for the CDR3 is TGTGCCAGCAGCCGGGCCAGGGAGCAGTACTTC.

The chain joins TRBV4-1 to TRBJ1-2, with TRBD1 matching over 8 bases. After removal of 5 bases from V and 5 bases from J, the junction contained 10 bases not matched to a gene. The CDR3 spans 15 residues. CDR1 MGHRA and CDR2 YSYEKL come from the germline V gene. In DNA, the CDR3 is TGCGCCAGCAGCGGAATTAAGACAGGGGTTTATGGCTACACCTTC. Translated, it gives CASSGIKTGVYGYTF.

The CDR3 loop reads CASSPRGSGSSYEQYF. CDR3 DNA sequence: TGTGCCAGCAGCCCTCGAGGTAGCGGGAGCTCCTACGAGCAGTACTTC. V gene TRBV3-1 (or the pseudogene TRBV3-2) combines with J gene TRBJ2-7, with 9 bases that match TRBD2. Trimming at V came to 4 bases and at J to 0 bases, leaving 7 bases not matched to a gene. Germline V CDR1 and CDR2: LGHDT, YNNKEL (reference sequence). The CDR3 extends over 16 amino acids.

The V call is TRBV29-1, the J call TRBJ2-5; 15 bases align to TRBD2. CDR1 SQVTM and CDR2 ANQGSEA come from the germline V gene. The CDR3 is made up of 17 amino acids. Trimming cost V 0 bases and J 2 bases; bases outside gene matches: 4. CDR3 DNA: TGCAGCGTTGAAGACGGACTAGCGGGAGGGCCTCAAGAGACCCAGTACTTC. Protein product: CSVEDGLAGGPQETQYF.

V usage is TRBV13 and J usage is TRBJ2-5; possible D gene TRBD1, 5 bases. With 3 bases removed from V and 2 bases from J, the gap between germline ends came to 16 bases. The germline V gene has CDR1 PRHDT and CDR2 FYEKMQ (reference sequence). The CDR3 contains 16 residues. In nucleotides, the CDR3 is TGTGCCAGCAGCTTCATTCCAGGGTCGGAACAAGAGACCCAGTACTTC. Translation: CASSFIPGSEQETQYF. The full variable domain, in which reference TRBV13 and TRBJ2-5 provide the parts outside the CDR3, is AAGVIQSPRHLIKEKRETATLKCYPIPRHDTVYWYQQGPGQDPQFLISFYEKMQSDKGSIPDRFSAQQFSDYHSELNMSSLELGDSALYFCASSFIPGSEQETQYFGPGTRLLVL.

The chain has TRBV5-3 and TRBJ2-3; no clear D gene. TRBV5-3 carries the ORF label, with uncertain function. The CDR3 spans 16 residues. Trimming removed 4 bases from V and 2 bases from J, with 17 bases in between. For the CDR3, the DNA is TGTGCCAGAAGCCCCGTTTACCTACGCCACACAGATACGCAGTATTTT. It specifies CARSPVYLRHTDTQYF.

The chain joins TRBV5-6 to TRBJ1-2, with D possibly being TRBD1 (5 bases). V lost 6 bases and J lost 8, with 23 bases in between. The germline V gene encodes CDR1 SGHDT and CDR2 YYEEEE. The CDR3 spans 15 residues. The CDR3 DNA reads TGTGCCAGCACCCAAAGTGGCGCAGGGCTATGGGGCTACACCTTC. This codes for CASTQSGAGLWGYTF.

The V and J genes are TRBV19 and TRBJ2-1, with 12 bases matching TRBD2. Unmatched junction bases numbered 12, after V lost 4 bases and J lost 5 bases. The CDR3 has 18 residues. Germline-derived CDR1 and CDR2 are LNHDA and SQIVND (reference sequence). CDR3 residues: CASSKTSGRPPINNEQFF. The CDR3 nucleotides read TGTGCCAGTAGTAAGACTAGCGGGAGACCCCCGATCAACAATGAGCAGTTCTTC.

The chain couples TRBV11-3 to TRBJ2-5; 12 bases map to TRBD2. This CDR3 has 19 amino acids. J was trimmed by 4 bases and V by 5 bases; bases with no gene match: 17. The germline V gene encodes CDR1 SGHNT and CDR2 YENEEA. In DNA form, the CDR3 reads TGTGCCAGCAGCCGCGCTTTCCCCCCGACTAGCGGGAGTTTAGAGACCCAGTACTTC. Protein product: CASSRAFPPTSGSLETQYF.

The CDR3 loop reads CASSLQGGGANGYTF. The CDR3 nucleotides are TGCGCCAGCAGCTTACAGGGAGGGGGGGCGAACGGCTACACCTTC. V is TRBV5-1 and J is TRBJ1-2, with TRBD1 as a possible D gene (6 bases). The CDR3 runs 15 residues. The V end was cut by 2 bases, the J end by 8 bases, with 19 bases between. Germline loops: CDR1 SGHRS, CDR2 YFSETQ.

V gene TRBV5-1 combines with J gene TRBJ1-2; 8 bases map to TRBD1. This CDR3 region has 15 residues. The J segment lost 4 bases and the V segment lost 3 bases, leaving 8 bases of the junction unmatched. Per germline, CDR1 SGHRS and CDR2 YFSETQ. CDR3 coding DNA: TGCGCCAGCAGCTCCCAGACAGGGGCGGCCTATGGCTACACCTTC. This gives the protein CASSSQTGAAYGYTF.

CDR3 sequence: CSASRGGEVPEKLFF. The CDR3 DNA sequence: TGCAGTGCTAGTAGGGGGGGCGAAGTACCTGAAAAACTGTTTTTT. J is TRBJ1-4 and V is TRBV20-1, with D possibly matching TRBD1 (6 bases). CDR3 size: 15 residues. V was pared by 3 bases and J by 7 bases, with 18 bases between. The V gene's germline CDR1 is DFQATT and CDR2 SNEGSKA (reference sequence).

The chain recombines TRBV5-1 with TRBJ2-7, with 9 bases lining up with TRBD1. The J segment lost 5 bases and the V segment lost 2 bases, leaving 5 bases of the junction unmatched. The germline gives CDR1 SGHRS, CDR2 YFSETQ. The CDR3 runs 14 residues. CDR3 nucleotides: TGCGCCAGCAGCTTATGGGACAGGGACCACGAGCAGTACTTC. The encoded protein is CASSLWDRDHEQYF. The full variable domain, with the rest looked up from reference TRBV5-1 and TRBJ2-7, is KAGVTQTPRYLIKTRGQQVTLSCSPISGHRSVSWYQQTPGQGLQFLFEYFSETQRNKGNFPGRFSGRQFSNSRSEMNVSTLELGDSALYLCASSLWDRDHEQYFGPGTRLTVT.

The chain carries TRBV7-2 and TRBJ2-5; maybe TRBD1 (5 bases). Germline CDR1 SGHTA, CDR2 FQGNSA. V lost 4 bases and J 2 bases, leaving 11 bases between the germline ends. This CDR3 region has 14 residues. The DNA of the CDR3 is TGTGCCAGCAGCTCCCAGGGATGGCAAGAGACCCAGTACTTC. It yields the protein CASSSQGWQETQYF.

The chain links TRBV19 to TRBJ1-5; 8 nucleotides align to TRBD1. Germline V lookup: CDR1 LNHDA, CDR2 SQIVND (reference sequence). V trimming: 5 bases; J trimming: 2 bases; junction bases outside the gene matches: 23. The CDR3 is 21 amino acids. CDR3 sequence reads: CASSDLPKGTGLAGGNQPQHF. The CDR3 nucleotides read TGTGCCAGTAGTGATCTACCCAAGGGGACAGGCCTTGCTGGGGGCAATCAGCCCCAGCATTTT.

The chain uses TRBV2 and TRBJ2-2; 9 bases align to TRBD2. This CDR3 is 15 amino acids long. Germline V gene sequence: CDR1 SNHLY, CDR2 FYNNEI. V was clipped by 7 bases and J by 6 bases; unmatched bases: 9. CDR3 DNA: TGTGCCAGCACCCCCGCGGGGGGGGCGGCCGGGGAGCTGTTTTTT. This encodes CASTPAGGAAGELFF.

The chain uses TRBV10-3 and TRBJ1-1; D possibly corresponds to TRBD1 (5 bases). CDR3 length: 15 amino acids. From germline, CDR1 is ENHRY and CDR2 SYGVKD. V lost 1 base to trimming and J lost 0 bases, with 9 bases between them. This chain's CDR3 is CAISEYKTVNTEAFF. CDR3 bases: TGTGCCATCAGTGAGTATAAGACAGTGAACACTGAAGCTTTCTTT.

This chain links TRBV27 with TRBJ2-2; possible D gene TRBD1, 6 bases. The germline V gene encodes CDR1 MNHEY and CDR2 SMNVEV (reference sequence). Deletions cut 7 bases from V and 2 bases from J, with 8 bases between. This CDR3 region has 13 residues. The CDR3, as DNA: TGTGCCAGCATCAGGGGTAACACCGGGGAGCTGTTTTTT. The encoded protein is CASIRGNTGELFF.

This chain joins TRBV3-1 (or the pseudogene TRBV3-2) and TRBJ1-5, with TRBD1 matching 7 bases. Germline trimming cut 1 base from V and 7 bases from J; bases unmatched to any gene: 7. The CDR3 covers 15 residues. Per the germline V gene, CDR1 is LGHDT and CDR2 is YNNKEL (reference sequence). The CDR3 nucleotides are TGTGCCAGCAGCCAAGGGGCAGGGGGAGAGCAGCCCCAGCATTTT. The encoded protein is CASSQGAGGEQPQHF.

The rearrangement links TRBV21-1 to TRBJ2-7; no check of the table's D call, TRBD2, against the DNA was made. TRBV21-1 is a recognized pseudogene. This CDR3 region has 14 residues. CDR3 amino acids: CASSKAGEYEEQYF. Here the CDR3 DNA reads TGTGCCAGCAGCAAAGCGGGAGAGTATGAAGAGCAGTACTTC.

The chain is built from TRBV13 and TRBJ1-5, with a tentative D call TRBD1 (6 bases). V lost 0 bases and J lost 0, with 12 bases in between. CDR3 length equals 17 residues. Germline CDR1 and CDR2: PRHDT and FYEKMQ (reference sequence). The CDR3 sequence is CASSLGDSKHSNQPQHF. In DNA, the CDR3 is TGTGCCAGCAGCTTAGGGGACAGCAAACATAGCAATCAGCCCCAGCATTTT.

This chain joins TRBV4-2 and TRBJ1-6; 7 nucleotides match TRBD1. This CDR3 spans 16 amino acids. After removal of 5 bases from V and 10 bases from J, the junction contained 14 bases not matched to a gene. From germline, CDR1 is LGHNA and CDR2 YNFKEQ. The CDR3 DNA reads as TGTGCCAGCAGCATTCCCGGGACAGCCTCGGGGTCACCCCTCCACTTT. Translation: CASSIPGTASGSPLHF.